The clone carrying this T cell receptor beta chain turned up a few times. Participant age was 18 to 89 years, and participants resided in roughly 25 US areas. This sample stems from a study of blood T cell repertoires in COVID-19. Study in general: T cells, B-cell-depleted T cells, or PBMCs supplied cDNA or gDNA.

V lost 9 bases and J lost 1; bases outside the gene matches: 17. The CDR3 has 18 amino acids. The germline gives CDR1 SNHLY, CDR2 FYNNEI. Original analysis: Nucleated cell counts were estimated from reference gene primer amplification. Libraries were prepared by immunoSEQ multiplex PCR; TCRdb keeps only in-frame clonotypes and omits some of them. The DNA was the basis for D and trimming; V, J and clone size are from that table. The sample holds 200,000 to 250,000 clones; around 90% are singletons and the top ten take approximately 11%. The clonotype comes from a man between 25 and 39 years old who had recovered from COVID-19. The sequencing sample was made of PBMCs or T cells enriched from blood (not recorded which). The V call is TRBV2, the J call TRBJ2-4; 8 bases line up with TRBD1. CDR3 nucleotide sequence: TGTGCCAGTACGGGACAGGCGGAATTCCTCGGTGCCAAAAACATTCAGTACTTC. Amino acid sequence: CASTGQAEFLGAKNIQYF.